The 9 T cell receptor beta chains listed next were all sequenced from one sample in a study of blood T cell repertoires in COVID-19. Clones were read by immunoSEQ multiplex PCR, and TCRdb kept only the in-frame ones, dropping some. The repertoire holds 150,000 to 200,000 clones, more than 75% seen once, with roughly 2.4% in the top ten. The sample taken for sequencing was peripheral blood. The receptors here all came from a woman of 80 years or more with COVID-19, enrolled during active disease.

The chain employs TRBV2 and TRBJ2-2; 11 bases map to TRBD2. The CDR3 has 18 residues. Germline V lookup: CDR1 SNHLY, CDR2 FYNNEI. The trim removed 4 bases at V and 1 base at J, leaving 8 bases unmatched. The CDR3 spells CASSGPSSGRWNTGELFF. Here the CDR3 DNA reads TGTGCCAGCAGTGGCCCATCTAGCGGGAGGTGGAACACCGGGGAGCTGTTTTTT.

As regards this clone: An end of the junction differs from the germline gene, which may be a read error. The chain links TRBV6-1 to TRBJ1-2; 7 bases are a match to TRBD1. CDR1 is MNHNS, CDR2 SASEGT, per germline. The CDR3 runs 16 residues. CDR3 sequence: CASREGGLPRFHGYTF. As DNA, the CDR3 is TGTGCCAGCAGGGAAGGGGGCCTACCCCGGTTTCATGGCTACACCTTC.

V usage is TRBV7-6 and J usage is TRBJ2-7; TRBD1 matches at 7 bases. V shed 0 bases, J shed 2 bases, and the junction held 1 base outside the gene matches. There are 14 residues in the CDR3. CDR1 is SGHVS, CDR2 FNYEAQ, per germline. CDR3 nucleotides: TGTGCCAGCAGCTTAGCGGGACAGACCTACGAGCAGTACTTC. Protein sequence: CASSLAGQTYEQYF.

V and J are TRBV19 and TRBJ2-7, with TRBD2 matching over 14 bases. With V trimmed by 6 bases and J by 4 bases, 2 bases remained unmatched. The CDR3 extends over 14 amino acids. The V gene's germline CDR1 is LNHDA and CDR2 SQIVND (reference sequence). The chain's CDR3 is CASSRTSGRYEQYF. For the CDR3, the DNA is TGTGCCAGTAGCCGGACTAGCGGGAGGTACGAGCAGTACTTC.

Written as DNA, the CDR3 is TGCGCCAGCAGCTTGGATGGGACAGGCTACGAGCAGTACTTC. Protein: CASSLDGTGYEQYF. The chain is built from TRBV5-1 and TRBJ2-7, with 8 bases matching TRBD1. CDR1 is SGHRS and CDR2 is YFSETQ in the germline V gene. After removal of 0 bases from V and 3 bases from J, the junction contained 2 bases not matched to a gene. The CDR3 is 14 residues long. Supplemented by reference TRBV5-1 and TRBJ2-7, the full variable domain reads KAGVTQTPRYLIKTRGQQVTLSCSPISGHRSVSWYQQTPGQGLQFLFEYFSETQRNKGNFPGRFSGRQFSNSRSEMNVSTLELGDSALYLCASSLDGTGYEQYFGPGTRLTVT.

V is TRBV13 and J is TRBJ1-2; D is perhaps TRBD1 (6 bases). The CDR3 length is 15 residues. V lost 3 bases and J lost 4, with 15 bases in between. From germline, CDR1 is PRHDT and CDR2 FYEKMQ (reference sequence). CDR3 DNA sequence: TGTGCCAGCAGCTTGAAAAGGGGGTCCGTCTATGGCTACACCTTC. Its translation is CASSLKRGSVYGYTF.

The V and J genes are TRBV7-8 and TRBJ1-5; unclear D gene. The CDR3 totals 16 residues. Trimming shortened V by 5 bases and J by 3 bases, and 17 bases separated the two germline ends. Germline V gives CDR1 SGHVS, CDR2 FQNEAQ. In DNA, the CDR3 is TGTGCCAGCAGCAGGGCGGGCCCCCGGAACAATCAGCCCCAGCATTTT. It codes for CASSRAGPRNNQPQHF.

The chain couples TRBV3-1 (or the pseudogene TRBV3-2) to TRBJ2-1, with 11 bases fitting TRBD2. After removal of 5 bases from V and 1 base from J, the junction contained 7 bases not matched to a gene. Germline lookup yields CDR1 LGHDT and CDR2 YNNKEL (reference sequence). The CDR3 is 17 residues long. This chain's CDR3 is CASSGLAGGLSYNEQFF. The CDR3 nucleotides are TGTGCCAGCAGCGGTCTAGCGGGAGGTTTGTCCTACAATGAGCAGTTCTTC.

CDR3 sequence: CASSERLAEAVDTQYF. In DNA form, the CDR3 reads TGTGCCAGCAGTGAACGGCTAGCGGAAGCGGTGGATACGCAGTATTTT. The chain couples TRBV6-1 to TRBJ2-3; TRBD2 aligns across 7 bases. CDR1 is MNHNS, CDR2 SASEGT, per germline. The CDR3 sequence is 16 residues long. V was pared by 2 bases and J by 6 bases, with 11 bases of the junction left unmatched.